These 8 T cell receptor beta chains were sequenced from one sample in a study of patients and donors after allogeneic stem cell transplantation. TCRdb reprocessed the RT-PCR reads via MiXCR and lists one record per CDR3 protein. This sample has under 30,000 distinct CDR3 sequences, with 25% to 30% found just once. Source material: blood, either unsorted or a sorted T cell fraction (not recorded which). All receptors come from a human donor who was either an allogeneic HSCT recipient or a stem cell or donor lymphocyte infusion donor (not recorded which). It is not recorded whose cells these are; they may come from a transplant donor.

This clonotype came up a few times. The chain carries TRBV20-1 and TRBJ1-5; D may be TRBD1 (5 bases). The CDR3 contains 13 residues. Germline CDR1 reads DFQATT; CDR2 reads SNEGSKA (reference sequence). V was clipped by 3 bases and J by 0 bases, with 6 bases between them. Here the CDR3 DNA reads TGCAGTGCTAGGGGACTTAGCAATCAGCCCCAGCATTTT. It yields the protein CSARGLSNQPQHF.

This clonotype occurred a few times. The genes are TRBV12-3 or TRBV12-4 and TRBJ1-2; D might be TRBD1 (5 bases). CDR3 size: 11 residues. Trimming took off 6 bases at V and 7 bases at J, with 9 bases between the two ends. The CDR3 nucleotides read TGTGCCAGCAGGGGACTAACTGGCTACACCTTC. Protein product: CASRGLTGYTF.

The chain is built from TRBV4-2 and TRBJ1-2, with D hard to call. The CDR3 runs 13 residues. Trimming cost V 4 bases and J 8 bases, with 14 bases left between them. The germline CDR1 and CDR2 sequences are LGHNA and YNFKEQ. Here the CDR3 reads CASSPQLRGGYTF. For the CDR3, the DNA is TGTGCCAGCAGCCCTCAGTTGCGTGGGGGCTACACCTTC.

The chain combines TRBV7-3 with TRBJ2-1; D uncertain. Germline V gives CDR1 SGHTA, CDR2 FQGTGA. This CDR3 has 13 residues. V gave up 4 bases and J gave up 8 bases, with 12 bases separating them. Written as DNA, the CDR3 is TGTGCCAGCAGCTCCTCCAACTGGGATGAGCAGTTCTTC. It codes for CASSSSNWDEQFF.

This clonotype showed up many times. The chain combines TRBV3-1 with TRBJ1-1; TRBD1 might be the D (6 bases). Germline assignment: CDR1 LGHDT and CDR2 YNNKEL (reference sequence). The CDR3 is 17 residues long. Between the trimmed V and J ends, which lost 2 bases and 3 bases, there was a span of 19 bases. CDR3 in amino acids: CASSQHLGAGSDTEAFF. The CDR3 coding sequence is TGTGCCAGCAGCCAACATTTGGGGGCCGGGTCTGACACTGAAGCTTTCTTT. Based on the CDR3 plus reference TRBV3-1 and TRBJ1-1, the full variable domain is DTAVSQTPKYLVTQMGNDKSIKCEQNLGHDTMYWYKQDSKKFLKIMFSYNNKELIINETVPNRFSPKSPDKAHLNLHINSLELGDSAVYFCASSQHLGAGSDTEAFFGQGTRLTVV.

The chain carries TRBV20-1 and TRBJ1-2, with 9 nucleotides matching TRBD1. This CDR3 comprises 13 residues. J was trimmed by 3 bases and V by 6 bases; bases with no gene match: 5. Germline CDR1 and CDR2: DFQATT and SNEGSKA (reference sequence). CDR3 in amino acids: CSAWDRVDYGYTF. CDR3 DNA: TGCAGTGCCTGGGACAGGGTAGACTATGGCTACACCTTC.

The chain recombines TRBV9 with TRBJ2-5; 7 nucleotides match TRBD1. Germline V gene lookup returns CDR1 SGDLS and CDR2 YYNGEE. The CDR3 consists of 14 residues. Trimming at V came to 3 bases and at J to 1 base, leaving 3 bases not matched to a gene. This CDR3 reads CASSATGFQETQYF. For the CDR3, the DNA is TGTGCCAGCAGCGCGACAGGGTTCCAAGAGACCCAGTACTTC.

There are many counts of this clonotype. The V and J genes are TRBV7-9 and TRBJ1-1; 10 bases fit TRBD1. The germline V gene has CDR1 SEHNR and CDR2 FQNEAQ (reference sequence). This CDR3 spans 14 amino acids. J lost 4 bases, V lost 4 bases, and 3 bases had no gene match. This CDR3 is CASSWTGGSTEAFF. For the CDR3, the DNA is TGTGCCAGCAGCTGGACAGGGGGATCCACTGAAGCTTTCTTT.